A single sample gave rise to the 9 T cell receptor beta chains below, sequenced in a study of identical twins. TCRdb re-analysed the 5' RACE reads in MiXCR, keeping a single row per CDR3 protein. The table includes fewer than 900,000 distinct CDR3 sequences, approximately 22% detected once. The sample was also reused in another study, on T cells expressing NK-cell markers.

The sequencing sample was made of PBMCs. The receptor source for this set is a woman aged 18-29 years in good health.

This chain's CDR3 is CATSRASPDTQYF. The CDR3 DNA reads as TGTGCCACCAGCAGAGCCTCCCCGGATACGCAGTATTTT. The chain has TRBV15 and TRBJ2-3; no clear D. The CDR3 runs to 13 residues. The germline V gene has CDR1 LNHNV and CDR2 YYDKDF (reference sequence). Trimming removed 1 base from V and 6 bases from J, with 8 bases in between.

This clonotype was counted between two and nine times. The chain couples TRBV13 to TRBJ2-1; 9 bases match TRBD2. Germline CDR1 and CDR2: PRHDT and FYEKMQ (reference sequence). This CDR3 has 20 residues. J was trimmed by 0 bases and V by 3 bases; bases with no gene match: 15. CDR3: CASSLFRLADTPLSYNEQFF. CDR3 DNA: TGTGCCAGCAGCTTGTTTCGACTAGCGGATACCCCACTCTCCTACAATGAGCAGTTCTTC.

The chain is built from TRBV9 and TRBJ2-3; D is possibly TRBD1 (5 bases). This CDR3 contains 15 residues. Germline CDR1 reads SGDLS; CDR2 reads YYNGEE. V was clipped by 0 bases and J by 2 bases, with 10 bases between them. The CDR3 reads CASSVVTGHTDTQYF. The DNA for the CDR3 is TGTGCCAGCAGCGTAGTTACAGGACACACAGATACGCAGTATTTT.

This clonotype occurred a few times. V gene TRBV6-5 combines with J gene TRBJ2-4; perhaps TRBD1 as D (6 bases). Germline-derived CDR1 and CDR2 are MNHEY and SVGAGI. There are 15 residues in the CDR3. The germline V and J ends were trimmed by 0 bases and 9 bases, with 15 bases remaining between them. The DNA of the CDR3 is TGTGCCAGCAGTTACTCGGGTCAGGGGAATCGCATTCAGTACTTC. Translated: CASSYSGQGNRIQYF.

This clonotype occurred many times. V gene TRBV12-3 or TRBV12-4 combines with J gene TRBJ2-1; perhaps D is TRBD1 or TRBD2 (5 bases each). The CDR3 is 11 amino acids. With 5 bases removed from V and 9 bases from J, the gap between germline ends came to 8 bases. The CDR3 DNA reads TGTGCCAGCAGTCATGGGGGTGAGCAGTTCTTC. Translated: CASSHGGEQFF.

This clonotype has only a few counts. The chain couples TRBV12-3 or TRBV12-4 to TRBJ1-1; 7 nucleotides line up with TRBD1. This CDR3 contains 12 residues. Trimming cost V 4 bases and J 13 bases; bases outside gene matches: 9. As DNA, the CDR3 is TGTGCCAGCAGTTCGAGGCGGCAGGGGGGTTTCTTT. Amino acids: CASSSRRQGGFF.

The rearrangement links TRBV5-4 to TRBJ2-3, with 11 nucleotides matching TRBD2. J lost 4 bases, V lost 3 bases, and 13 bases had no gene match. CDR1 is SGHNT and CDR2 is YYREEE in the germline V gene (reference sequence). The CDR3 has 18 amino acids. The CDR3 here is CASSSSSGRPWGPDTQYF. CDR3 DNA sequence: TGTGCCAGCAGCTCTTCTAGCGGGAGGCCCTGGGGGCCAGATACGCAGTATTTT.

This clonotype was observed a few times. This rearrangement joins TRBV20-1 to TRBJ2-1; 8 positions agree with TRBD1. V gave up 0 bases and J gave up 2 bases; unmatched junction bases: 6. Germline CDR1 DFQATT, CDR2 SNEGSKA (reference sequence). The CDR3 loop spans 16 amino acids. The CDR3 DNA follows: TGCAGTGCTAGAGATTTTAGACAGGGGCCCTACAATGAGCAGTTCTTC. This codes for CSARDFRQGPYNEQFF.

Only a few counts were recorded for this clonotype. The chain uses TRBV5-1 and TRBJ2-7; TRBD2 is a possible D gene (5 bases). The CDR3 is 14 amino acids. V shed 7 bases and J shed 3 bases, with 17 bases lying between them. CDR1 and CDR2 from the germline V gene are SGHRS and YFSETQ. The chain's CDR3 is CASWDLRGSYEQYF. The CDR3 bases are TGCGCCAGCTGGGATCTCAGAGGGAGCTACGAGCAGTACTTC.